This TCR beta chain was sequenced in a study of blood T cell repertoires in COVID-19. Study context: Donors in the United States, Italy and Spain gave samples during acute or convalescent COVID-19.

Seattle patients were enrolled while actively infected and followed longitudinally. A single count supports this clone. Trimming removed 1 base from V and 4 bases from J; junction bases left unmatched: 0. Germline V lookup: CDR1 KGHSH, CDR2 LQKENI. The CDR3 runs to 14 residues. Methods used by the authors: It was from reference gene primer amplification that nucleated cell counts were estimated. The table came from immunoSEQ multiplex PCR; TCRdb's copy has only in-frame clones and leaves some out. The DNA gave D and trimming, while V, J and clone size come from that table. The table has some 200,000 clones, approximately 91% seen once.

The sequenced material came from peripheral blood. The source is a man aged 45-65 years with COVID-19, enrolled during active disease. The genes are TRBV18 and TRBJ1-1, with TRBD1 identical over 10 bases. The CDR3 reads CASSPRDRGTEAFF. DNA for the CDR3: TGTGCCAGCTCACCACGGGACAGGGGCACTGAAGCTTTCTTT.